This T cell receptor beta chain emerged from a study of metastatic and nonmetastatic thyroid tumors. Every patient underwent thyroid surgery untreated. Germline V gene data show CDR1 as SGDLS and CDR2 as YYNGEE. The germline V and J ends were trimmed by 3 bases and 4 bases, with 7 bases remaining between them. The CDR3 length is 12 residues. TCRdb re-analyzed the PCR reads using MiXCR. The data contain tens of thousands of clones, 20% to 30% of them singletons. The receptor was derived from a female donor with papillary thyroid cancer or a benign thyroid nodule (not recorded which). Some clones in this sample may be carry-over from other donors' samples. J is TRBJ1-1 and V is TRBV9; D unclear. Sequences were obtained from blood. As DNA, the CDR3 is TGTGCCAGCAGCGGGGGTAGCACTGAAGCTTTCTTT. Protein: CASSGGSTEAFF.